This TCR beta chain was profiled in a study of blood T cell repertoires in COVID-19 (dated by TCRdb to about 2020). Study-level background: Collaborator samples came from the United States, Italy and Spain and covered acute and convalescent phases of COVID-19. The sample metadata nearly always contained a de-identified subject ID, COVID-19 status, age in years and sex. Subjects who had been exposed to COVID-19, were actively infected with it, or had recovered from it provided the deeply sampled blood TCRbeta repertoires that made up the dataset. Where HLA class I and class II types were available, the types were taken from metadata supplied by the sample provider, not from assay-based typing. A freely available public database, intended as a resource for researchers studying the immune response to SARS-CoV-2, is where the repertoires were released. The prospective study material was composed of cDNA or gDNA derived from T cells, B-cell-depleted T cells, or PBMCs. Samples came from the ongoing ImmuneRACE study (first 160 participants) plus 1,254 subjects from 6 global collaborators. Here is what the overall study found, with its caveats: The amount of clinical and demographic metadata varied by source and participant and was provided uncurated.

A note on this clone: Its antigen is not yet known. Base qualities are not recorded, but no much larger clone differs from it by a single base.

V and J are truncated by 6 bases and 7 bases respectively, leaving an intervening sequence of 18 bases. The CDR3 runs 15 amino acids, cysteine and phenylalanine included. Only CDR3 DNA is held: 45 bases, read in frame from base 1. The germline V gene (reference sequence) supplies CDR1 MNHEY and CDR2 SMNVEV. Enrolling through a virtual design, the prospective study's participants ranged in age from roughly 18 to 90 years and lived across around 25 United States geographic areas. In the prospective study, participants were assigned to cohorts based on the clinical history participants reported in a screening survey and a study questionnaire. Recovered participants in ImmuneRACE Cohort 3 were defined by two consecutive negative NP/OP PCR tests, clearance by a healthcare professional, or resolution of symptoms. In the prospective study, mobile phlebotomists collected whole blood, serum and a nasopharyngeal or oropharyngeal swab from each participant. Prospective study participants could optionally give additional blood draws and questionnaires over a 2-month period. Before DNA extraction, blood samples from the prospective study were shipped at room temperature or frozen.

TCRbeta CDR3 regions were amplified from genomic DNA by means of the immunoSEQ Assay, a bias-controlled multiplex PCR. Regarding the original processing steps: Nucleated cell counts per sample were estimated from amplification of reference gene primers within the assay. To quantify the absolute abundance of each unique TCRbeta CDR3 rearrangement, sequence reads were collapsed and filtered. For each sample, productive Simpson clonality was calculated by taking the square root of Simpson's diversity index across productive rearrangements. TCRdb's version of the immuneACCESS table is confined to in-frame rearrangements and falls short of the full clone set. An unresolved V gene accounts for under half of the shortfall where checked; the remainder is of unknown origin. That table supplies the V and J calls and clone size; D and trimming were determined from the DNA. The sample contains around 250,000 clones, 86% of them found a single time. The biggest ten clones account for 2% to 2.5% of the sample.

This sequence originates from a woman aged 45-60 years who had recovered from COVID-19. This chain joins TRBV27 to TRBJ1-4; the D gene is perhaps TRBD1, on 5 matching bases. Sequenced: PBMCs or T cells enriched from blood (not recorded which). The CDR3 in this case is CASSAPREGAEKLFF. The nucleotide sequence is given as TGTGCCAGCAGCGCACCCAGGGAAGGAGCTGAAAAACTGTTTTTT.